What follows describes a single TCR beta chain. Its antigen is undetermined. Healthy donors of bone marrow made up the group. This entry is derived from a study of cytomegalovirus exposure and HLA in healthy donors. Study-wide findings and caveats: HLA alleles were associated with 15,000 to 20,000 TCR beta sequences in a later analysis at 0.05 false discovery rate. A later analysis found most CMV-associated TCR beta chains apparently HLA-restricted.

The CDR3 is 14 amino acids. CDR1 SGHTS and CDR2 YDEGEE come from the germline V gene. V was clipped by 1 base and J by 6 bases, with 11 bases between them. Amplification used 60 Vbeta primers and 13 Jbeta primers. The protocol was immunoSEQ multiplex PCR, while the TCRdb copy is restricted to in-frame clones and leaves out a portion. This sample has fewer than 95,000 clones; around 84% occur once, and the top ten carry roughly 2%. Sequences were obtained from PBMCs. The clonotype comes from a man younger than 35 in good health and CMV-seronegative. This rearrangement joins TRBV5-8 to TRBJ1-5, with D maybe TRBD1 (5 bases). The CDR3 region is CASSLQGRAQPQHF. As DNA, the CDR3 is TGTGCCAGCAGCTTGCAGGGCCGGGCTCAGCCCCAGCATTTT.